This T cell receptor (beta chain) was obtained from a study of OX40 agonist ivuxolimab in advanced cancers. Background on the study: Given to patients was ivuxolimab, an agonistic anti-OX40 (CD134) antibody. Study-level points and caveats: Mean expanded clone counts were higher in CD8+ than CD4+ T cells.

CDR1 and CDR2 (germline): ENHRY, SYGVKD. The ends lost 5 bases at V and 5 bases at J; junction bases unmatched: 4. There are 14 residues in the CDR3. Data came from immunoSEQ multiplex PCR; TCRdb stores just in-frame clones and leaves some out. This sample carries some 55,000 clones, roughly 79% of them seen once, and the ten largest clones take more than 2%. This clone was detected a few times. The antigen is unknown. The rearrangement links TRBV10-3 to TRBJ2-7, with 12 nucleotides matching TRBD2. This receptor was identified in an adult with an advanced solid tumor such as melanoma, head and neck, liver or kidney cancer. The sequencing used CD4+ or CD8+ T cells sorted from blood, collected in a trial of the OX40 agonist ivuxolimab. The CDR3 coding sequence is TGTGCCATCAGTCGACTAGCGGGGGCTGACGAGCAGTACTTC. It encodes CAISRLAGADEQYF.